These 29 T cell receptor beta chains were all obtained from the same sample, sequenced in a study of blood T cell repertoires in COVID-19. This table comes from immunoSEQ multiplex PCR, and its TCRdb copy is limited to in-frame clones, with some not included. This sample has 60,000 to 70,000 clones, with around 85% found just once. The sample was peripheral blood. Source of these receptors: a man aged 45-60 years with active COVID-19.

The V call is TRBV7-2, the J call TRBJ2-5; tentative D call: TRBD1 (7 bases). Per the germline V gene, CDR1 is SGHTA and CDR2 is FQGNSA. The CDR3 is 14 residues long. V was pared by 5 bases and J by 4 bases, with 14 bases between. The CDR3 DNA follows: TGTGCCAGCAGCCAGGGGGGAGGCGGAGAGACCCAGTACTTC. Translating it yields CASSQGGGGETQYF.

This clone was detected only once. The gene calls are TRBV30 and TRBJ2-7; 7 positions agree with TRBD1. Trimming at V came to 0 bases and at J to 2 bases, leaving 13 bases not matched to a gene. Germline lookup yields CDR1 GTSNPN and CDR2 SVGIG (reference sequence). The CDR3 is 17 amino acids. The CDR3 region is CAWSVRLFTGQTYEQYF. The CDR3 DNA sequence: TGTGCCTGGAGTGTACGACTTTTTACGGGACAGACCTACGAGCAGTACTTC.

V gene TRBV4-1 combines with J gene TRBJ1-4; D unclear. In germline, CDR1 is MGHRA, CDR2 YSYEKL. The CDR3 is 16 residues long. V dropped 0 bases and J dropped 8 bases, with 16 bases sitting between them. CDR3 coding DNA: TGCGCCAGCAGCCAAGAAGGTTCTGTGGGAGGCGAAAAACTGTTTTTT. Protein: CASSQEGSVGGEKLFF.

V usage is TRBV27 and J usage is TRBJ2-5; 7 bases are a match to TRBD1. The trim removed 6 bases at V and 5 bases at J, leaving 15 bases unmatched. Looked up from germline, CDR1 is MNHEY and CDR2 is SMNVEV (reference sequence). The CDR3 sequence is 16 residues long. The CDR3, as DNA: TGTGCCAGCAGACTGGGACAGCGAGGGGGCTGGGAGACCCAGTACTTC. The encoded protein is CASRLGQRGGWETQYF.

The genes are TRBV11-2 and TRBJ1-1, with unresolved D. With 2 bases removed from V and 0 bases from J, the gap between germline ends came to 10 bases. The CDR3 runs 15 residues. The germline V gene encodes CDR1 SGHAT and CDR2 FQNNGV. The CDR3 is CASSLRGRLNTEAFF. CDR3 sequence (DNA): TGTGCCAGCAGCTTAAGAGGCCGGCTGAACACTGAAGCTTTCTTT.

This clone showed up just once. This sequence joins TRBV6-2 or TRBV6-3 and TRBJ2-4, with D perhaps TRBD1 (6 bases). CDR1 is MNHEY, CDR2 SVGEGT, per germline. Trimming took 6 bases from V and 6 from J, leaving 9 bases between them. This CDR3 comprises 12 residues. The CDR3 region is CASSHRANIQYF. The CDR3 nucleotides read TGTGCCAGCAGCCACAGGGCAAACATTCAGTACTTC.

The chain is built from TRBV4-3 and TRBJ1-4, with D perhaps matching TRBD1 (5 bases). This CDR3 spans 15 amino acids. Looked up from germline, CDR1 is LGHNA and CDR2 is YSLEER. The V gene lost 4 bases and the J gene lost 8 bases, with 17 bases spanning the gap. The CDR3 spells CASSRTTDALEKLFF. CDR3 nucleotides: TGCGCCAGCAGCCGGACGACAGACGCCCTAGAAAAACTGTTTTTT.

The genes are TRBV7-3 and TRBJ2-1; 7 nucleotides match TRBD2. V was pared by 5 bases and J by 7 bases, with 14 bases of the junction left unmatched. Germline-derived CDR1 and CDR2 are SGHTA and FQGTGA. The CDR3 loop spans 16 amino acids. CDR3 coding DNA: TGTGCCAGCAGCGATATGAGCGCGGGGGTCGGGAATGAGCAGTTCTTC. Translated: CASSDMSAGVGNEQFF. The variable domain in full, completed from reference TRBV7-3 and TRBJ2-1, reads GAGVSQTPSNKVTEKGKYVELRCDPISGHTALYWYRQSLGQGPEFLIYFQGTGAADDSGLPNDRFFAVRPEGSVSTLKIQRTERGDSAVYLCASSDMSAGVGNEQFFGPGTRLTVL.

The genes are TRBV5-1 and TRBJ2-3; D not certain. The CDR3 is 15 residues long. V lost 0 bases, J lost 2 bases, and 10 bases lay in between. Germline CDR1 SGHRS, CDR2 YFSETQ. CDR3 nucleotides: TGCGCCAGCAGCTTGGGGAGACCCACCACAGATACGCAGTATTTT. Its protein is CASSLGRPTTDTQYF.

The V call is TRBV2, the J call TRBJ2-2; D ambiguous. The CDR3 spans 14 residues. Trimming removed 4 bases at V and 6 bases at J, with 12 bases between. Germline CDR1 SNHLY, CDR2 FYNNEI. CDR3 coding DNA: TGTGCCAGCAGTGTGTCGGAGCGTGCCGGGGAGCTGTTTTTT. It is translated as CASSVSERAGELFF.

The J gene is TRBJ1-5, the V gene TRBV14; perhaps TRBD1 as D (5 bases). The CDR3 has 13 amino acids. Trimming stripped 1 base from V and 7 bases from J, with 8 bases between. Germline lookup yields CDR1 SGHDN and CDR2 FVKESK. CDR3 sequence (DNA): TGTGCCAGCAGCCAAGCAGGGAACCAGCCCCAGCATTTT. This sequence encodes CASSQAGNQPQHF.

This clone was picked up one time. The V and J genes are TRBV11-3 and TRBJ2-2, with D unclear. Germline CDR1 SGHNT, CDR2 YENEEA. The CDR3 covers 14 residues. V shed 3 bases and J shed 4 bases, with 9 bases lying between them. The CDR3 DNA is TGTGCCAGCAGCTTTGGGCAGACCACCGGGGAGCTGTTTTTT. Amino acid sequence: CASSFGQTTGELFF.

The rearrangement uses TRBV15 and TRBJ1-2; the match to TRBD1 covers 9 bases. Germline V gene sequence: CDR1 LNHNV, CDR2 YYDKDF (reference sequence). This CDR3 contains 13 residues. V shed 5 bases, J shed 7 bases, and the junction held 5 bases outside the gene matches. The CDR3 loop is CATSDRGASGYTF. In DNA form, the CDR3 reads TGTGCCACCAGCGACAGGGGGGCTAGTGGCTACACCTTC. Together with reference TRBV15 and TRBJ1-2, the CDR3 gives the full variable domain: DAMVIQNPRYQVTQFGKPVTLSCSQTLNHNVMYWYQQKSSQAPKLLFHYYDKDFNNEADTPDNFQSRRPNTSFCFLDIRSPGLGDTAMYLCATSDRGASGYTFGSGTRLTVV.

The CDR3, as DNA: TGTGCCAGCAGCCTGGGACAGGGGGCAAAAGAATATAATTCACCCCTCCACTTT. This gives the protein CASSLGQGAKEYNSPLHF. V gene TRBV11-2 combines with J gene TRBJ1-6; 12 nucleotides align to TRBD1. Germline CDR1 and CDR2: SGHAT and FQNNGV. The CDR3 is 18 amino acids. Unmatched junction bases numbered 9, after V lost 5 bases and J lost 4 bases.

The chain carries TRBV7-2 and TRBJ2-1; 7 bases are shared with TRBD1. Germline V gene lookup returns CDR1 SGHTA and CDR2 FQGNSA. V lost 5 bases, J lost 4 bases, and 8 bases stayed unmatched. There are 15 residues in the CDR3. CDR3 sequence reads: CASSQTGEPYNEQFF. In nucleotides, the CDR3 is TGTGCCAGCAGCCAAACAGGGGAGCCTTACAATGAGCAGTTCTTC.

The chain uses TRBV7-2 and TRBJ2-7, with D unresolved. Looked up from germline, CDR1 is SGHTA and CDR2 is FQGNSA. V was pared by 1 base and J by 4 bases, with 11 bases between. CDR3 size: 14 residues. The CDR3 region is CASSLVTVSYEQYF. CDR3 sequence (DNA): TGTGCCAGCAGCTTAGTCACAGTCTCGTACGAGCAGTACTTC.

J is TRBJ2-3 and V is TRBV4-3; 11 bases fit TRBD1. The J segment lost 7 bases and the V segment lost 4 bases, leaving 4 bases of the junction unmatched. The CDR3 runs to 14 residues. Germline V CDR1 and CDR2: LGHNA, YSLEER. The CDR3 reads CASSLGQGDYTQYF. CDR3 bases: TGCGCCAGCAGCCTGGGACAGGGGGATTATACGCAGTATTTT.

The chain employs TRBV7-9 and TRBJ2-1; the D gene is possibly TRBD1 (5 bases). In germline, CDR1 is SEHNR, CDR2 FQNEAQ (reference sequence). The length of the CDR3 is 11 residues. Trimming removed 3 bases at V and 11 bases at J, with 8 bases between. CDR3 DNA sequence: TGTGCCAGCAGCTTGCCAGGGAAGCAGTTCTTC. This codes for CASSLPGKQFF.

CDR3: CASSYSTGMNTEAFF. In DNA form, the CDR3 reads TGTGCCAGCAGTTATTCGACAGGGATGAACACTGAAGCTTTCTTT. The rearrangement links TRBV6-5 to TRBJ1-1, with 7 nucleotides matching TRBD1. The CDR3 loop spans 15 amino acids. Germline values: CDR1 MNHEY, CDR2 SVGAGI. The J segment lost 0 bases and the V segment lost 3 bases, leaving 4 bases of the junction unmatched.

CDR3 DNA sequence: TGTGCCAGCAGCCAGGGACAGGGCAATCAGCCCCAGCATTTT. Its protein product is CASSQGQGNQPQHF. The gene calls are TRBV7-2 and TRBJ1-5; TRBD1 agrees at 8 bases. The CDR3 totals 14 residues. J was trimmed by 2 bases and V by 5 bases; bases with no gene match: 2. CDR1 and CDR2 from the germline V gene are SGHTA and FQGNSA.

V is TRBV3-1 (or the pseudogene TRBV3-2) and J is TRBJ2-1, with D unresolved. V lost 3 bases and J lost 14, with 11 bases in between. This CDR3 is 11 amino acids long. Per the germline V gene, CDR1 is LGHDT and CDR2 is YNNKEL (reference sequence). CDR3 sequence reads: CASSHGEVEFF. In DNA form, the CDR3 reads TGTGCCAGCAGCCATGGTGAGGTGGAGTTCTTC.

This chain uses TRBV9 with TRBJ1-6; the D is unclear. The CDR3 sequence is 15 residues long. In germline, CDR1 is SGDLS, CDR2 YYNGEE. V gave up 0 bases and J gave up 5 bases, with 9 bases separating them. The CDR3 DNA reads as TGTGCCAGCAGCGTAGCACAGAGAAATAATTCACCCCTCCACTTT. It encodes CASSVAQRNNSPLHF.

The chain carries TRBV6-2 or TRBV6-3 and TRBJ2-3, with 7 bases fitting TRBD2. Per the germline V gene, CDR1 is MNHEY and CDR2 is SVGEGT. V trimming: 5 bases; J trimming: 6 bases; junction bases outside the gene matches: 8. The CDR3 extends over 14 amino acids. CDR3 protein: CASSPTGGMDTQYF. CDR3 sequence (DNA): TGTGCCAGCAGTCCAACGGGGGGTATGGATACGCAGTATTTT.

The CDR3 loop reads CASSRRGNTEAFF. CDR3 coding DNA: TGTGCCAGCAGCCGCAGGGGGAACACTGAAGCTTTCTTT. The chain uses TRBV12-3 or TRBV12-4 and TRBJ1-1, with a tentative D call TRBD1 (6 bases). CDR3 length equals 13 residues. V lost 6 bases, J lost 1 base, and 9 bases lay in between.

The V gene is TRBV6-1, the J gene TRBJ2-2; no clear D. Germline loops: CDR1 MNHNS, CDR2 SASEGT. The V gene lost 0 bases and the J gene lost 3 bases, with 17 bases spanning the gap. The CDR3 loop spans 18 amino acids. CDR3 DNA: TGTGCCAGCAGTGAAGCGAGGCGAAGCAGTCGGGACACCGGGGAGCTGTTTTTT. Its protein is CASSEARRSSRDTGELFF.

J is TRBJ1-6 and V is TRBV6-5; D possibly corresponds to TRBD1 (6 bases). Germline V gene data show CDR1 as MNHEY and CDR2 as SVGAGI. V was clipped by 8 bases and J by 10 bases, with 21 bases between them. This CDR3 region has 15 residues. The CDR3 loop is CASFKGGGRGSPLHF. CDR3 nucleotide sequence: TGTGCCAGCTTTAAAGGGGGGGGGCGTGGATCACCCCTCCACTTT.

Here the CDR3 reads CASCRGRGLVTDTQYF. CDR3 DNA: TGTGCCAGCTGCCGCGGGAGGGGGCTTGTTACAGATACGCAGTATTTT. This chain uses TRBV27 with TRBJ2-3; 9 bases are a match to TRBD2. Germline CDR1 and CDR2: MNHEY and SMNVEV (reference sequence). The CDR3 has 16 residues. The junction had 12 bases not matched to a gene; V was cut back by 8 bases and J by 3 bases.

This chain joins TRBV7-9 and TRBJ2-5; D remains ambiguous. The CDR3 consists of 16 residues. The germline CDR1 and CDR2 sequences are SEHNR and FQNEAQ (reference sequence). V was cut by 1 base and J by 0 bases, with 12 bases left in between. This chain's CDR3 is CASSLEGGGYQETQYF. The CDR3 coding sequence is TGTGCCAGCAGCTTAGAAGGCGGCGGATACCAAGAGACCCAGTACTTC.

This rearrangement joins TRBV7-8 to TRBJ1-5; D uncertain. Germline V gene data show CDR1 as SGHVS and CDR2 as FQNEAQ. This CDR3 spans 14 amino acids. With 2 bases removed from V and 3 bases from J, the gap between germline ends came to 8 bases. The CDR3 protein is CASSLNSFNQPQHF. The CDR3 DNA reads TGTGCCAGCAGCTTAAACAGTTTCAATCAGCCCCAGCATTTT.